The 21 T cell receptor beta chains below come from one sample, sequenced in a study of blood T cell repertoires in COVID-19 (dated by TCRdb to about 2020). Library creation used the immunoSEQ multiplex PCR assay. What TCRdb holds here is the immuneACCESS table cut down to in-frame rearrangements. Part of the clones is not present; checked against another copy, under half of the missing clones reflect an unresolved V gene, and the others are unexplained. The table for this sample lists 100,000 to 120,000 clones; approximately 90% of them were counted only once. Of the sample, around 5.1% falls within the top ten clones. The specimen sequenced was peripheral blood. These receptors all come from a human donor in a cohort sampled during active COVID-19.

V is TRBV30 and J is TRBJ2-2; no clear D gene. Germline-derived CDR1 and CDR2 are GTSNPN and SVGIG (reference sequence). The CDR3 totals 12 residues. V was pared by 4 bases and J by 7 bases, with 10 bases between. The CDR3 bases are TGTGCCTGGAACGGGTGGTTCGGGGAGCTGTTTTTT. It is translated as CAWNGWFGELFF.

The rearrangement joins TRBV3-1 (or the pseudogene TRBV3-2) to TRBJ1-6; TRBD1 might be the D (6 bases). This CDR3 is 15 amino acids long. Trimming removed 5 bases from V and 7 bases from J, with 15 bases in between. Germline-derived CDR1 and CDR2 are LGHDT and YNNKEL (reference sequence). The CDR3 reads CASSYSTGSNSPLHF. The CDR3 coding sequence is TGTGCCAGCAGCTACTCTACAGGGAGCAATTCACCCCTCCACTTT.

This chain links TRBV18 with TRBJ2-1; 10 bases are shared with TRBD2. V lost 2 bases to trimming and J lost 1 base; unmatched junction nucleotides: 8. CDR3 length: 18 residues. Germline CDR1 KGHSH, CDR2 LQKENI. As DNA, the CDR3 is TGTGCCAGCTCACCATGGCTAGCGGGAGTTGGGTCCTACAATGAGCAGTTCTTC. Encoded protein: CASSPWLAGVGSYNEQFF. Full variable domain (remainder filled in from reference TRBV18 and TRBJ2-1): NAGVMQNPRHLVRRRGQEARLRCSPMKGHSHVYWYRQLPEEGLKFMVYLQKENIIDESGMPKERFSAEFPKEGPSILRIQQVVRGDSAAYFCASSPWLAGVGSYNEQFFGPGTRLTVL.

The genes are TRBV2 and TRBJ1-6; 7 nucleotides align to TRBD1. The length of the CDR3 is 15 residues. CDR1 SNHLY and CDR2 FYNNEI come from the germline V gene. J was trimmed by 8 bases and V by 2 bases; bases with no gene match: 6. The CDR3 DNA sequence: TGTGCCAGCAGTGAATGGGACAGAGTCCATTCACCCCTCCACTTT. As protein: CASSEWDRVHSPLHF.

The V call is TRBV3-1 (or the pseudogene TRBV3-2), the J call TRBJ1-3; no reliable D call. Germline V gene sequence: CDR1 LGHDT, CDR2 YNNKEL (reference sequence). The CDR3 extends over 13 amino acids. Trimming pared 4 bases from V and 4 bases from J, leaving 8 bases between. DNA of the CDR3: TGTGCCAGCAGCCTTTCGTCGGGAAACACCATATATTTT. Amino acid sequence: CASSLSSGNTIYF.

The V gene is TRBV19, the J gene TRBJ2-7, with 12 bases lining up with TRBD1. The length of the CDR3 is 14 residues. Germline V gene data show CDR1 as LNHDA and CDR2 as SQIVND (reference sequence). Unmatched junction bases numbered 4, after V lost 6 bases and J lost 4 bases. The CDR3 sequence is CASSTGQGAYEQYF. The CDR3 nucleotides are TGTGCCAGTAGCACGGGACAGGGGGCATACGAGCAGTACTTC.

This chain joins TRBV19 and TRBJ2-4; D gene unclear. The CDR3 has 16 residues. V lost 1 base, J lost 0 bases, and 10 bases lay in between. Germline CDR1 is LNHDA and CDR2 is SQIVND (reference sequence). The CDR3, as DNA: TGTGCCAGTAGTATAGGGCACAGTTTAGCCAAAAACATTCAGTACTTC. Translation gives CASSIGHSLAKNIQYF.

This clone was seen a single time. CDR3 residues: CASSLGSTSAYNEQFF. For the CDR3, the DNA is TGTGCCAGCAGCTTAGGGTCGACTAGCGCATACAATGAGCAGTTCTTC. This chain connects TRBV13 to TRBJ2-1, with TRBD2 identical over 8 bases. Germline values: CDR1 PRHDT, CDR2 FYEKMQ (reference sequence). The J segment lost 4 bases and the V segment lost 0 bases, leaving 5 bases of the junction unmatched. The CDR3 runs 16 residues. Variable domain in full (rest from reference TRBV13 and TRBJ2-1): AAGVIQSPRHLIKEKRETATLKCYPIPRHDTVYWYQQGPGQDPQFLISFYEKMQSDKGSIPDRFSAQQFSDYHSELNMSSLELGDSALYFCASSLGSTSAYNEQFFGPGTRLTVL.

The chain uses TRBV15 and TRBJ1-2; 9 bases fit TRBD1. The CDR3 has 14 amino acids. Trimming took 1 base from V and 8 from J; bases not matched to a gene: 5. Germline V gives CDR1 LNHNV, CDR2 YYDKDF (reference sequence). CDR3 sequence: CATSRVGQGKGYTF. The CDR3, as DNA: TGTGCCACCAGCAGAGTAGGACAGGGGAAAGGCTACACCTTC.

The chain uses TRBV11-2 and TRBJ1-1; 8 nucleotides align to TRBD1. The germline CDR1 and CDR2 sequences are SGHAT and FQNNGV. Unmatched junction bases numbered 5, after V lost 1 base and J lost 1 base. The CDR3 is 16 residues long. Here the CDR3 DNA reads TGTGCCAGCAGCTTAGGACAGGGGACTCCGAACACTGAAGCTTTCTTT. Encoded protein: CASSLGQGTPNTEAFF.

The rearrangement uses TRBV27 and TRBJ1-5, with D possibly matching TRBD1 (6 bases). There are 15 residues in the CDR3. Trimming cost V 2 bases and J 1 base, with 9 bases left between them. Germline V gene sequence: CDR1 MNHEY, CDR2 SMNVEV (reference sequence). The CDR3 DNA reads TGTGCCAGCAGTTTAGCGGGGGCGAGCAATCAGCCCCAGCATTTT. Encoded protein: CASSLAGASNQPQHF.

The chain has TRBV28 and TRBJ1-2; D gene uncertain. CDR1 MDHEN and CDR2 SYDVKM come from the germline V gene. The CDR3 has 12 residues. V gave up 1 base and J gave up 7 bases, with 7 bases separating them. The CDR3 here is CASSLFTGGYTF. DNA of the CDR3: TGTGCCAGCAGTTTATTTACGGGTGGCTACACCTTC.

The CDR3 loop reads CASSYSTGDSYEQYF. The CDR3 DNA reads TGTGCCAGCAGTTACTCCACAGGGGACTCCTACGAGCAGTACTTC. This chain joins TRBV6-5 and TRBJ2-7, with 7 bases that match TRBD1. The CDR3 length is 15 residues. Germline V gene sequence: CDR1 MNHEY, CDR2 SVGAGI. V lost 0 bases and J lost 0; bases outside the gene matches: 2.

Regarding this clone: At one of its ends the junction is not consistent with the germline gene, which may arise from a read error. This chain joins TRBV7-7 and TRBJ2-7; tentative D call: TRBD2 (7 bases). Looked up from germline, CDR1 is SSHAT and CDR2 is FNYEAQ (reference sequence). This CDR3 has 15 amino acids. The CDR3 region has the DNA TGTGCTAGCAGCCTAGGGGGAGGGCCCATCTACGAGCAGTACTTC. The encoded protein is CASSLGGGPIYEQYF.

Comments on this clone: At one end the junction does not follow the germline gene, possibly because of a read error. The J gene is TRBJ2-5, the V gene TRBV30; maybe TRBD2 (6 bases). The CDR3 is 12 residues long. CDR1 is GTSNPN and CDR2 is SVGIG in the germline V gene (reference sequence). This chain's CDR3 is CAWRGGPGLWHF. In nucleotides, the CDR3 is TGTGCCTGGAGGGGGGGTCCCGGACTGTGGCACTTC. Filled out from reference TRBV30 and TRBJ2-5, the complete variable domain reads SQTIHQWPATLVQPVGSPLSLECTVEGTSNPNLYWYRQAAGRGLQLLFYSVGIGQISSEVPQNLSASRPQDRQFILSSKKLLLSDSGFYLCAWRGGPGLWHFGPGTRLLVL.

The gene calls are TRBV7-8 and TRBJ1-2; D is ambiguous. V dropped 1 base and J dropped 7 bases, with 13 bases sitting between them. Per the germline V gene, CDR1 is SGHVS and CDR2 is FQNEAQ. The CDR3 runs 14 residues. The CDR3 nucleotides are TGTGCCAGCAGCTTAGGGCAAATAACGGGTGGCTACACCTTC. It specifies CASSLGQITGGYTF. Full variable domain (rest looked up from reference TRBV7-8 and TRBJ1-2): GAGVSQSPRYKVAKRGQDVALRCDPISGHVSLFWYQQALGQGPEFLTYFQNEAQLDKSGLPSDRFFAERPEGSVSTLKIQRTQQEDSAVYLCASSLGQITGGYTFGSGTRLTVV.

The genes are TRBV19 and TRBJ2-1; 11 positions match TRBD2. Germline trimming cut 5 bases from V and 6 bases from J; bases unmatched to any gene: 3. CDR1 LNHDA and CDR2 SQIVND come from the germline V gene (reference sequence). This CDR3 contains 14 residues. The CDR3 is CASSLAGGINEQFF. CDR3 nucleotides: TGTGCCAGTAGTCTAGCGGGGGGCATCAATGAGCAGTTCTTC. Looking up the rest from reference TRBV19 and TRBJ2-1 gives the full variable domain: DGGITQSPKYLFRKEGQNVTLSCEQNLNHDAMYWYRQDPGQGLRLIYYSQIVNDFQKGDIAEGYSVSREKKESFPLTVTSAQKNPTAFYLCASSLAGGINEQFFGPGTRLTVL.

This chain uses TRBV7-9 with TRBJ2-3; TRBD1 is a possible D gene (5 bases). The length of the CDR3 is 15 residues. Germline V CDR1 and CDR2: SEHNR, FQNEAQ (reference sequence). Trimming removed 5 bases at V and 1 base at J, with 13 bases between. The DNA for the CDR3 is TGTGCCAGCAGCCCTATCCTAGGGGGCACAGATACGCAGTATTTT. Translation: CASSPILGGTDTQYF. Variable domain in full (rest from reference TRBV7-9 and TRBJ2-3): DTGVSQNPRHKITKRGQNVTFRCDPISEHNRLYWYRQTLGQGPEFLTYFQNEAQLEKSRLLSDRFSAERPKGSFSTLEIQRTEQGDSAMYLCASSPILGGTDTQYFGPGTRLTVL.

This chain joins TRBV7-2 and TRBJ2-4, with 12 bases matching TRBD2. Germline-derived CDR1 and CDR2 are SGHTA and FQGNSA. The CDR3 runs to 16 residues. Trimming removed 5 bases from V and 0 bases from J; junction bases left unmatched: 2. This chain's CDR3 is CASSAGLAGAKNIQYF. The CDR3 region has the DNA TGTGCCAGCAGCGCGGGACTAGCGGGAGCCAAAAACATTCAGTACTTC.

The chain carries TRBV3-1 (or the pseudogene TRBV3-2) and TRBJ1-5; D is perhaps TRBD1 (6 bases). Looked up from germline, CDR1 is LGHDT and CDR2 is YNNKEL (reference sequence). The CDR3 contains 14 residues. Trimming cost V 2 bases and J 6 bases, with 11 bases left between them. CDR3 coding DNA: TGTGCCAGCAGCCAACTCCACAGGGCTCAGCCCCAGCATTTT. Protein: CASSQLHRAQPQHF.

This chain uses TRBV6-6 with TRBJ1-1, with 7 nucleotides matching TRBD1. Germline V gene data show CDR1 as MNHNY and CDR2 as SVGAGI (reference sequence). V lost 2 bases and J lost 7; bases outside the gene matches: 4. The length of the CDR3 is 13 residues. CDR3 bases: TGTGCCAGCAGTTACACAGGGGACCTTGAAGCTTTCTTT. The encoded protein is CASSYTGDLEAFF.